In its sample, the clone carrying this TCR beta chain was seen once. V was clipped by 7 bases and J by 7 bases; unmatched bases: 14. CDR1 and CDR2 from the germline V gene are ENHRY and SYGVKD. The CDR3 consists of 15 residues. This sample is part of a study of blood T cell repertoires in COVID-19. Measured with immunoSEQ multiplex PCR; TCRdb has only the in-frame clones, and not every one. Of about 270,000 clones in the sample, more than 85% were seen once. The sample was PBMCs or T cells enriched from blood (not recorded which). This chain joins TRBV10-3 and TRBJ1-2; the match to TRBD1 covers 8 bases. The sequence came from a middle-aged man who had been exposed to COVID-19. The CDR3 protein is CAITDRGLAAGGYTF. The CDR3 nucleotides read TGTGCCATCACCGACAGGGGTTTGGCCGCCGGTGGCTACACCTTC.